The TCR beta chain under discussion was sequenced for a study of T cells in Graves' hyperthyroidism and ophthalmopathy. Across 18 months, stable Graves' hyperthyroidism was marked by no progression to ophthalmopathy. Exclusion followed for patients with uncontrolled infection, other autoimmune disease, pregnancy or lactation. Study-level points and caveats: Prediction of ophthalmopathy progression came a median 6.5 months pre-onset.

This clonotype was seen ten or more times. No antigen is known for it. CDR1 is DFQATT and CDR2 is SNEGSKA in the germline V gene (reference sequence). Trimming took 3 bases from V and 8 from J, leaving 11 bases between them. The CDR3 sequence is 13 residues long. Amplification of TCR beta CDR3 regions used RNA as the template. Using the HTBI primer set, a first-round RT-PCR was run on the TCR CDR3. TCRdb called the multiplex PCR reads again in MiXCR, with one record for every CDR3 protein. The sample has some 600,000 distinct CDR3 sequences; about 45% are singletons. The TCR sequence derives from a woman under 30 with Graves' hyperthyroidism. The chain combines TRBV20-1 with TRBJ1-6; no reliable D call. The source material was peripheral blood or thyroid tissue (not recorded which). The CDR3 nucleotides read TGCAGTGCTAGGGTGGGGTCCTATTCACCCCTCCACTTT. Amino acid sequence: CSARVGSYSPLHF.